This T cell receptor beta chain was identified during a study of blood T cell repertoires in COVID-19. Study details: Material from acute and convalescent COVID-19 was sourced from the United States, Italy and Spain.

Source study methods: Scientists estimated how many nucleated cells there were by amplifying reference gene primers. Profiling relied on immunoSEQ multiplex PCR, and the TCRdb table lists in-frame clones only, not all of them. Clonal size and the V and J genes are those of that table, whereas D and trimming came from the DNA. Here the sample spans fewer than 200,000 clones, 92% being singletons. In germline, CDR1 is MNHEY, CDR2 SMNVEV (reference sequence). The length of the CDR3 is 15 residues. Between the trimmed V and J ends, which lost 0 bases and 5 bases, there was a span of 14 bases. Sequences were obtained from peripheral blood. The receptor was isolated from a man aged 25-40 years with COVID-19, enrolled during active disease. The V call is TRBV27, the J call TRBJ2-7; no reliable D call. This chain's CDR3 is CASSLSAPIEDEQYF. The CDR3 bases are TGTGCCAGCAGTTTATCCGCCCCCATTGAGGACGAGCAGTACTTC.